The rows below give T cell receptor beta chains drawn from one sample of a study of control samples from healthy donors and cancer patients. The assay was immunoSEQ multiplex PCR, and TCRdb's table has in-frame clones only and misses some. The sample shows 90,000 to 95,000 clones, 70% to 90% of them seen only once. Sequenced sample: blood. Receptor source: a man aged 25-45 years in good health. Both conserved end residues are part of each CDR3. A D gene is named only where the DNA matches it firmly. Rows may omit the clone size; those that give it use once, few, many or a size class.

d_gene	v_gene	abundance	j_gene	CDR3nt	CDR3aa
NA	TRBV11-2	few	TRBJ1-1	TGTGCCAGCAGCTTAGGGATCTGGGGGGCTGTGAACACTGAAGCTTTCTTT	CASSLGIWGAVNTEAFF
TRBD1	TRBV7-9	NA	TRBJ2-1	TGTGCCAGCAGCCTACGTCCTGGGACAGGGGTCAATGAGCAGTTCTTC	CASSLRPGTGVNEQFF
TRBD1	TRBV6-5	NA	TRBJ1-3	TGTGCCAGCACCCAACAGGGGTACTCTGGAAACACCATATATTTT	CASTQQGYSGNTIYF
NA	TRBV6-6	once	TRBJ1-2	TGTGCCAGCAGTTTAGATCTGTCGTTGGCGTATGGCTACACCTTC	CASSLDLSLAYGYTF
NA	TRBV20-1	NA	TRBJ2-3	TGCAGTGCTAGATTAGGTGACGGGCGGTATTTT	CSARLGDGRYF
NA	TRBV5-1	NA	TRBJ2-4	TGCGCCAGCAGCAACCCCGGGGGCGGGGGCATTCAGTACTTC	CASSNPGGGGIQYF
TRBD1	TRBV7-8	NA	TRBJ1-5	TGTGCCAGCAGCCAGACAGGGGGCAATCAGCCCCAGCATTTT	CASSQTGGNQPQHF
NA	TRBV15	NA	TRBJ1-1	TGTGCCACCAGCAGAGATCAGGGGGAAGCTTTCTTT	CATSRDQGEAFF
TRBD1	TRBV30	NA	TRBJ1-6	TGTGCCTGGACTGGGGACAGGACGAGCTCCTATAATTCACCCCTCCACTTT	CAWTGDRTSSYNSPLHF
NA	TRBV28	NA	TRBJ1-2	TGTGCCAGCATGGGTAACTACTATGGCTACACCTTC	CASMGNYYGYTF
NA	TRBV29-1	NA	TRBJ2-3	TGCAGCGTTGAGGGCCTAGGGGGAGCAGATACGCAGTATTTT	CSVEGLGGADTQYF
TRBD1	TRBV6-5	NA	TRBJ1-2	TGTGCCAGCACCCCCGTGGGACAGACGTATGGCTACACCTTC	CASTPVGQTYGYTF
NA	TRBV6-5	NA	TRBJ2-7	TGTGCCAGCAGACAGGGAAACAGGGAGCAGTACTTC	CASRQGNREQYF
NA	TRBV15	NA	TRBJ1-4	TGTGCCACCAGCCCGATACCCTCAGGACGCAATGAAAAACTGTTTTTT	CATSPIPSGRNEKLFF
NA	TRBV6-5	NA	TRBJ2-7	TGTGCCAGCAGAAGCGACTCCTACGAGCAGTACTTC	CASRSDSYEQYF
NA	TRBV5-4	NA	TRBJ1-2	TGTGCCAGCAGCTCCAGCCCCTCCTATGGCTACACCTTC	CASSSSPSYGYTF
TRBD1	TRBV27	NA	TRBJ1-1	TGTGCCAGCAGTTCCCGAACCTTGACAGGGGGAACTGAAGCTTTCTTT	CASSSRTLTGGTEAFF
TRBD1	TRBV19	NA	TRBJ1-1	TGTGCCAGCAAGGACAGGGCCGACACTGAAGCTTTCTTT	CASKDRADTEAFF
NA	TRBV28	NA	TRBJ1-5	TGTGCCAGCGGGAGGGCAGGGAGCAATCAGCCCCAGCATTTT	CASGRAGSNQPQHF
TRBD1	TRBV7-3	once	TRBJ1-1	TGTGCCAGCAGCGCTTTGGCGGCAGGGGGCGCCAAGGACACTGAAGCTTTCTTT	CASSALAAGGAKDTEAFF
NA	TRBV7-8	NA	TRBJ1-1	TGTGCCAGCAGCTTAGGGGCTACCACTGAAGCTTTCTTT	CASSLGATTEAFF
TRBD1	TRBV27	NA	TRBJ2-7	TGTGCCAGCAGTACAAGGACAGGGCCTAGCTCCTACGAGCAGTACTTC	CASSTRTGPSSYEQYF
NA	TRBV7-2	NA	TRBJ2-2	TGTGCCAGCAGCTTACTCTTTGGGACTTTTACCGGGGAGCTGTTTTTT	CASSLLFGTFTGELFF
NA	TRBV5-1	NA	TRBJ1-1	TGCGCCAGCAGCTTGGCCAACAGAGGGGATACTGAAGCTTTCTTT	CASSLANRGDTEAFF
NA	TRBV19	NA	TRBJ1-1	TGTGCCAGTACCCCCTCACCCCGGGCCAGGGAGGCTTTCTTT	CASTPSPRAREAFF
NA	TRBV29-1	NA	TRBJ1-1	TGCAGCGTGGGGGGAGGGAAGCCTGAAGCTTTCTTT	CSVGGGKPEAFF
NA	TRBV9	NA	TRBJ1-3	TGTGCCAGCAGCGTACAAGGTACCTCTGGAAACACCATATATTTT	CASSVQGTSGNTIYF
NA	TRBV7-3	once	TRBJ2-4	TGTGCCAGCAGCTTTGAGGGAAACATTCAGTACTTC	CASSFEGNIQYF
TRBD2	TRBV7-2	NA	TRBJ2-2	TGTGCCAGCAAGGGACTAGCGATTGTGTCCGGGGAGCTGTTTTTT	CASKGLAIVSGELFF
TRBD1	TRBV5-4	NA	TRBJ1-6	TGTGCCAGCAGATCTGACAGGGGGTCCTATAATTCACCCCTCCACTTT	CASRSDRGSYNSPLHF
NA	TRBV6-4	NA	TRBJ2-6	TGTGCCAGCAGTGACTCTACAGGGACTGGGGCCAACGTCCTGACTTTC	CASSDSTGTGANVLTF
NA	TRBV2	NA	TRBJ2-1	TGTGCCAGCAGTGAAAGACAGATCAATGAGCAGTTCTTC	CASSERQINEQFF
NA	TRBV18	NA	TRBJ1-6	TGTGCCAGCTCACCCAATACATATTCACCCCTCCACTTT	CASSPNTYSPLHF
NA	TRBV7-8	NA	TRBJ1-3	TGTGCCAGCCACGGCCTCTCTGGAAACACCATATATTTT	CASHGLSGNTIYF
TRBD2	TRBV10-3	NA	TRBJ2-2	TGTGCCGCCGGGGGGGTGACGGACCCGAACACCGGGGAGCTGTTTTTT	CAAGGVTDPNTGELFF
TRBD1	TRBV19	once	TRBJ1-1	TGTGCCAGTAGTACCCAGGGACAGGGGGGAACTGAAGCTTTCTTT	CASSTQGQGGTEAFF
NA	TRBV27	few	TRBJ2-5	TGTGCCAGCAGTCGGGACTCTTACCAAGAGACCCAGTACTTC	CASSRDSYQETQYF
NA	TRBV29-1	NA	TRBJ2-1	TGCAGCGTTGCTGGGTACTACAATGAGCAGTTCTTC	CSVAGYYNEQFF
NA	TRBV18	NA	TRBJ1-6	TGTGCCAGCTCACCTCTGGCAGGGGATAATTCACCCCTCCACTTT	CASSPLAGDNSPLHF
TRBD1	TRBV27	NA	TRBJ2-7	TGTGCCAGCAGGTCAGGGGGCGAAGGCTACGAGCAGTACTTC	CASRSGGEGYEQYF
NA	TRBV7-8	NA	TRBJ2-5	TGTGCCAGCAGCTTACGACGGACCCAAGAGACCCAGTACTTC	CASSLRRTQETQYF
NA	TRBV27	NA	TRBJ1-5	TGTGCCAGCAGTCAAGGGGGGTGGAATCAGCCCCAGCATTTT	CASSQGGWNQPQHF
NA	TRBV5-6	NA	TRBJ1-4	TGTGCCAGCAGCTCACTGATGGAGGGGGGAAGTAATGAAAAACTGTTTTTT	CASSSLMEGGSNEKLFF
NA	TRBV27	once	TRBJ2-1	TGTGCCAGCAGTTTAATCGGGGTTGGCTCCTACAATGAGCAGTTCTTC	CASSLIGVGSYNEQFF
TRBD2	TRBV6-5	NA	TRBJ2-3	TGTGCCAGCAGTTACGGGCGGGGGGGCACAGATACGCAGTATTTT	CASSYGRGGTDTQYF
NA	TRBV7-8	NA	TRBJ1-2	TGTGCCAGCAGCTTAGGGAGGGCTTCGCGGGGCTACACCTTC	CASSLGRASRGYTF
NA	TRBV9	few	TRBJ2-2	TGTGCCAGCAGCGTAGAAGGGAACACCGGGGAGCTGTTTTTT	CASSVEGNTGELFF
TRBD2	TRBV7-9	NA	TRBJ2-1	TGTGCCAGCAGTTTCATTAGCGGGGGGTCCTACAATGAGCAGTTCTTC	CASSFISGGSYNEQFF
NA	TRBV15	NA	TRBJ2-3	TGTGCCACCAGCAGAGACCAAGATACGCAGTATTTT	CATSRDQDTQYF
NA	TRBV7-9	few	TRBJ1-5	TGTGCCAGCAGCCAAGACAGCAATCAGCCCCAGCATTTT	CASSQDSNQPQHF
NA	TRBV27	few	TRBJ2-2	TGTGCCAGCAGCATATGGGTAACCGGGGAGCTGTTTTTT	CASSIWVTGELFF
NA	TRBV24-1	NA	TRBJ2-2	TGTGCCACCAGTAGCCCTAGCAACCCCGGGGAGCTGTTTTTT	CATSSPSNPGELFF
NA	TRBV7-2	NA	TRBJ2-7	TGTGCCAGCAGCTTAGCTGACCGCGCCTCCTACGAGCAGTACTTC	CASSLADRASYEQYF
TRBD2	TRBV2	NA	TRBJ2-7	TGTGCCAGCAGCCGCGGGGGGAATTACGAGCAGTACTTC	CASSRGGNYEQYF
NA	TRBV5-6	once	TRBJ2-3	TGTGCCAGCAGCTTCGACTACCGCACAGATACGCAGTATTTT	CASSFDYRTDTQYF
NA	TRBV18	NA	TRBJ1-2	TGTGCCAGCTCACCACCCTTAAGGGCAGATCATGGCTACACCTTC	CASSPPLRADHGYTF
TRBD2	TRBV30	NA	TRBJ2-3	TGTGCCTGGACTAGCGGTGCAGATACGCAGTATTTT	CAWTSGADTQYF
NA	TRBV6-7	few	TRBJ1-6	TGTGCCAGCAGTTACCAAAAATTACAGGGAGCGAATTCACCCCTCCACTTT	CASSYQKLQGANSPLHF
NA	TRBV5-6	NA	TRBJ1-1	TGTGCCAGCAGCTTGACGCCGAGGCGGAACACTGAAGCTTTCTTT	CASSLTPRRNTEAFF
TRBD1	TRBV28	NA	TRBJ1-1	TGTGCCAGCAGTAGCACCGGGACAGACACTGAAGCTTTCTTT	CASSSTGTDTEAFF